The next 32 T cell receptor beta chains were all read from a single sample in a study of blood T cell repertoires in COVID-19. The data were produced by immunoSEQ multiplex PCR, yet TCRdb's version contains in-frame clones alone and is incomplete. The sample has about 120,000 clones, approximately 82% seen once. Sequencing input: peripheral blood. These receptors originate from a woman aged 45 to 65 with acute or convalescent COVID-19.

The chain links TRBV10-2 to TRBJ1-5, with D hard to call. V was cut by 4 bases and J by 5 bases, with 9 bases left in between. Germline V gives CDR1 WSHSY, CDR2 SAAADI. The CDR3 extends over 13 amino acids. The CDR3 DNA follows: TGCGCCAGCAGTGTTGCGGGCTATCAGCCCCAGCATTTT. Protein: CASSVAGYQPQHF.

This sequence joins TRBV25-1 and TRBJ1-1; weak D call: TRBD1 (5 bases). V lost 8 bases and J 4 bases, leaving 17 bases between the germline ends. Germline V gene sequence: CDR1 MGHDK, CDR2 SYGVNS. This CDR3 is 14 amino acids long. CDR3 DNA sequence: TGTGCCAGCGCCTCCCGGTCCGGGGGCACTGAAGCTTTCTTT. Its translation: CASASRSGGTEAFF.

The DNA of the CDR3 is TGTGCCAGTAGTATTCAGGGACAGGTGGTAGTTAATCAGCCCCAGCATTTT. It codes for CASSIQGQVVVNQPQHF. This chain links TRBV19 with TRBJ1-5; 8 nucleotides match TRBD1. V dropped 3 bases and J dropped 4; count of bases not matched to a gene: 11. The CDR3 has 17 residues. CDR1 LNHDA and CDR2 SQIVND come from the germline V gene (reference sequence).

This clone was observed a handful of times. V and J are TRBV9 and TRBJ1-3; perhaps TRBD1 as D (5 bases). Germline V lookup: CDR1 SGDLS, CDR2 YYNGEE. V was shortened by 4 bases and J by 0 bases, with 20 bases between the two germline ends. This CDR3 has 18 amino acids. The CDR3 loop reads CASSSGVSGPHSGNTIYF. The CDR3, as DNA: TGTGCCAGCAGCTCGGGGGTCTCGGGGCCCCACTCTGGAAACACCATATATTTT. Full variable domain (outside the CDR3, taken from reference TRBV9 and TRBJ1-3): DSGVTQTPKHLITATGQRVTLRCSPRSGDLSVYWYQQSLDQGLQFLIQYYNGEERAKGNILERFSAQQFPDLHSELNLSSLELGDSALYFCASSSGVSGPHSGNTIYFGEGSWLTVV.

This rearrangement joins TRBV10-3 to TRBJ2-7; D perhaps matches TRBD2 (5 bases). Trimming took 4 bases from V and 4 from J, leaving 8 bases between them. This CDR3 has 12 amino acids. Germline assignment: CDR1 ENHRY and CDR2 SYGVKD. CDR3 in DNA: TGTGCCATCAGTGTTGGGGAGTACGAGCAGTACTTC. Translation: CAISVGEYEQYF.

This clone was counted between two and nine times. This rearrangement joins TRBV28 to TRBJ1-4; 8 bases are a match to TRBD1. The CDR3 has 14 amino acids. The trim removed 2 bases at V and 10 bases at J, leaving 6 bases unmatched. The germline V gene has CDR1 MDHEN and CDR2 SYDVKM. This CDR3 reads CASSLPGGAGKLFF. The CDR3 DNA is TGTGCCAGCAGTTTACCAGGGGGCGCGGGAAAACTGTTTTTT.

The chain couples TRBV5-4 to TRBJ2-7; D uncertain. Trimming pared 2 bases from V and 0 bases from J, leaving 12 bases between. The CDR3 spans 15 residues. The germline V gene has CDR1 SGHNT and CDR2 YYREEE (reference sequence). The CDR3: CASSFWSRSSYEQYF. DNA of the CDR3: TGTGCCAGCAGCTTTTGGAGCAGAAGCTCCTACGAGCAGTACTTC.

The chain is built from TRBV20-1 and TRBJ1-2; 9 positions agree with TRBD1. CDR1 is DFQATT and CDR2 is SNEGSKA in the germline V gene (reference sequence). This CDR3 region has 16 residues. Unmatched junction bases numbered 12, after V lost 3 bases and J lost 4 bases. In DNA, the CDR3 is TGCAGTGCTAGTAGGGGACAGGGTCCCCAAAGCTATGGCTACACCTTC. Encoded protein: CSASRGQGPQSYGYTF.

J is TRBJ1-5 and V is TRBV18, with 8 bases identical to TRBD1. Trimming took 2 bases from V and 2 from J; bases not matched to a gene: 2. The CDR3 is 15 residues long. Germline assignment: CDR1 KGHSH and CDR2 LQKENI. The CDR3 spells CASSPLGQGNQPQHF. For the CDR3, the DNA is TGTGCCAGCTCACCATTGGGACAGGGCAATCAGCCCCAGCATTTT.

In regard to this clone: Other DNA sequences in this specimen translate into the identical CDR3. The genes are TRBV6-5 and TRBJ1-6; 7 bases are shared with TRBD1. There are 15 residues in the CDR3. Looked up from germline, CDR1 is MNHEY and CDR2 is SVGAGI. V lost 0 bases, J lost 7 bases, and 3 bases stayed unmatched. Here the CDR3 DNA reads TGTGCCAGCAGTTACTCGATACAGGGGAATTCACCCCTCCACTTT. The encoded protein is CASSYSIQGNSPLHF.

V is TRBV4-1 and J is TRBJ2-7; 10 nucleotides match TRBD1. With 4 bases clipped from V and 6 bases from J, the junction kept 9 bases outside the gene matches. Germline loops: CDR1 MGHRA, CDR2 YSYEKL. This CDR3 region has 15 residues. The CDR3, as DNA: TGCGCCAGCAGCCGTTCGGGACAGGGGTCACCCGAGCAGTACTTC. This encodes CASSRSGQGSPEQYF.

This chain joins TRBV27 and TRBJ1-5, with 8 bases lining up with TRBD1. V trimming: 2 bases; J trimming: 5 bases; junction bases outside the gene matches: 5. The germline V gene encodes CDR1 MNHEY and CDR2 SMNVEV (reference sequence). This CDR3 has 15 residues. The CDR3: CASSLRGQVYQPQHF. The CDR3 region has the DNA TGTGCCAGCAGTTTACGGGGACAGGTATATCAGCCCCAGCATTTT.

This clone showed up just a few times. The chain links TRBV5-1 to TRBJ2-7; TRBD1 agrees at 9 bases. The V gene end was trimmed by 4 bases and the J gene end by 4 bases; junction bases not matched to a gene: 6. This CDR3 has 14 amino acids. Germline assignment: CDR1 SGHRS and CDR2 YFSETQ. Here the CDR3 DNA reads TGCGCCAGCAGCCCCGGGGACAGGGCATACGAGCAGTACTTC. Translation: CASSPGDRAYEQYF.

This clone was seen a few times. The CDR3 region is CASSSTLSRSQYF. CDR3 in DNA: TGTGCCAGCAGTTCTACCTTGAGCCGCTCGCAGTACTTC. The rearrangement joins TRBV2 to TRBJ2-7; D gene unclear. The CDR3 is made up of 13 amino acids. CDR1 SNHLY and CDR2 FYNNEI come from the germline V gene. Between the trimmed V and J ends, which lost 5 bases and 9 bases, there was a span of 17 bases.

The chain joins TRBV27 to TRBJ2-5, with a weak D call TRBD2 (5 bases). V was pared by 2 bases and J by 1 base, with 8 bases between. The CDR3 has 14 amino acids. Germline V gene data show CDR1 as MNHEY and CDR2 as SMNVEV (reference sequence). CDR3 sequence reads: CASSLAGTQETQYF. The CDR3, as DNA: TGTGCCAGCAGTTTAGCGGGTACCCAAGAGACCCAGTACTTC.

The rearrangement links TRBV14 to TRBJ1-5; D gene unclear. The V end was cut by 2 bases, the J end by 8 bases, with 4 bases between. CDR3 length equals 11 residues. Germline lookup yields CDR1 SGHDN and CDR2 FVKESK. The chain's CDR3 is CASSQSEPQHF. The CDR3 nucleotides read TGTGCCAGCAGCCAAAGCGAGCCCCAGCATTTT.

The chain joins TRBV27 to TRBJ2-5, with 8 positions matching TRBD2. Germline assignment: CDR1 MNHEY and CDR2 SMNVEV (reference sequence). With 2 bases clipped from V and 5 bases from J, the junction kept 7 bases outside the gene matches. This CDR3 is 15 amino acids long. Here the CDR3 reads CASSLGKRERETQYF. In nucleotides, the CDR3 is TGTGCCAGCAGTTTAGGCAAGCGGGAGAGGGAGACCCAGTACTTC.

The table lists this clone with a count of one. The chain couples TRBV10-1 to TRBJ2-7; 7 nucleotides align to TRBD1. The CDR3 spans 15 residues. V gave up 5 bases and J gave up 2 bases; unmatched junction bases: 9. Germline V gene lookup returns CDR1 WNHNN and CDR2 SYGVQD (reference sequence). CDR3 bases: TGCGCCAGCAGTCCCTTCCAGGGGGAGACCTACGAGCAGTACTTC. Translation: CASSPFQGETYEQYF.

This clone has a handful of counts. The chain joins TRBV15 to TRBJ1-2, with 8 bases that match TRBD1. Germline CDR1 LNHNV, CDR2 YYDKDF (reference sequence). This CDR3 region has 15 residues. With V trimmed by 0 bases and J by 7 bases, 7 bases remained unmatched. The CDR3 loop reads CATSRDQGTGSGYTF. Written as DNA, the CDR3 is TGTGCCACCAGCAGAGATCAGGGGACAGGTAGTGGCTACACCTTC. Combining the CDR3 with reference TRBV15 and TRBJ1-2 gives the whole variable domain DAMVIQNPRYQVTQFGKPVTLSCSQTLNHNVMYWYQQKSSQAPKLLFHYYDKDFNNEADTPDNFQSRRPNTSFCFLDIRSPGLGDTAMYLCATSRDQGTGSGYTFGSGTRLTVV.

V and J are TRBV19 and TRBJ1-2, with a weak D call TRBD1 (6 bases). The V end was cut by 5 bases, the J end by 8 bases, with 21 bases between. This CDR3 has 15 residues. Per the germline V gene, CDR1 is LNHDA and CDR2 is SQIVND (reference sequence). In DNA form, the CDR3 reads TGTGCCAGTAGTGTAGGACAGCCGCGTCTTGTGGGCTACACCTTC. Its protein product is CASSVGQPRLVGYTF.

CDR3 DNA sequence: TGCGCCAGCAGTCGAGACAGGGTAACTGAAGCTTTCTTT. Residues: CASSRDRVTEAFF. The V call is TRBV10-1, the J call TRBJ1-1; 7 bases align to TRBD1. The V and J ends lost 5 bases and 5 bases, in that order; junction bases with no gene match: 5. CDR1 is WNHNN, CDR2 SYGVQD, per germline (reference sequence). The CDR3 runs to 13 residues.

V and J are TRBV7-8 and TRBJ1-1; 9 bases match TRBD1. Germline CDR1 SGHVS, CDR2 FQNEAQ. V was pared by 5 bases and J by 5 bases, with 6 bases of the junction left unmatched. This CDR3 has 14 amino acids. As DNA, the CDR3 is TGTGCCAGCAGCGATCGGACAGGGGAGACTGAAGCTTTCTTT. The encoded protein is CASSDRTGETEAFF.

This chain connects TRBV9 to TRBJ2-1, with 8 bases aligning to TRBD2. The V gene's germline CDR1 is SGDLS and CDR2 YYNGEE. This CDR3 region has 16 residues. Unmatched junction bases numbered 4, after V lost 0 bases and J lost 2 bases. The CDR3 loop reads CASSVDGGGTYNEQFF. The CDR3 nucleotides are TGTGCCAGCAGCGTAGACGGGGGGGGCACCTACAATGAGCAGTTCTTC.

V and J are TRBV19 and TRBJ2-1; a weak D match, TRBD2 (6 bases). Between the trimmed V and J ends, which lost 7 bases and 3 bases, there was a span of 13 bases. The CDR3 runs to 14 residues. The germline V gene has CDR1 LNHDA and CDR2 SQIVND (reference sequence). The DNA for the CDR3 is TGTGCCAGTACCCTGTTTAGCGGCTACAATGAGCAGTTCTTC. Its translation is CASTLFSGYNEQFF.

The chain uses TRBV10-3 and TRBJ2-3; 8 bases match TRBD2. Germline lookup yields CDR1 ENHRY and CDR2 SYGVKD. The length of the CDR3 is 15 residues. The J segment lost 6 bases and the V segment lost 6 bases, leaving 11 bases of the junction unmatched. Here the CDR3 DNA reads TGTGCCATCAGAAGCCCGGGAGGGCCGGTTGATACGCAGTATTTT. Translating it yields CAIRSPGGPVDTQYF.

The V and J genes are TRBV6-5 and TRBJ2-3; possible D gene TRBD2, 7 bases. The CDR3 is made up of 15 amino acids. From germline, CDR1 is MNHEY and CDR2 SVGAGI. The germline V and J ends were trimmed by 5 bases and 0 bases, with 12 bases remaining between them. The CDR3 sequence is CASSPGGLSTDTQYF. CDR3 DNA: TGTGCCAGCAGTCCGGGGGGCCTGAGCACAGATACGCAGTATTTT.

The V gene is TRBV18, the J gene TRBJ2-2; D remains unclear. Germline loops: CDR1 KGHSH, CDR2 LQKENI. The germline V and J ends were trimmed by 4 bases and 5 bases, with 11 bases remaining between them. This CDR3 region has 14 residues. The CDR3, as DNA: TGTGCCAGCTCACAAGGCGAACTAACCGGGGAGCTGTTTTTT. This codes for CASSQGELTGELFF.

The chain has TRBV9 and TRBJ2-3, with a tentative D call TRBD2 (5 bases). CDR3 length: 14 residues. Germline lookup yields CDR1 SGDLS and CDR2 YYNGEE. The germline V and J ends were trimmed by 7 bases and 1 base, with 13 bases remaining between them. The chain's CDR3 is CASGLAPGTDTQYF. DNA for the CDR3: TGTGCCAGCGGGCTAGCCCCTGGCACAGATACGCAGTATTTT.

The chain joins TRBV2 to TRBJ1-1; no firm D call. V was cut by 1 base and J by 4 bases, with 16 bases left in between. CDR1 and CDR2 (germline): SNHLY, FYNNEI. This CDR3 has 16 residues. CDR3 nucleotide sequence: TGTGCCAGCAGTGAAGGCCCCCACAGTCGGGGCACTGAAGCTTTCTTT. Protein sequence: CASSEGPHSRGTEAFF. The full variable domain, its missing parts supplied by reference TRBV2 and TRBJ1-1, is EPEVTQTPSHQVTQMGQEVILRCVPISNHLYFYWYRQILGQKVEFLVSFYNNEISEKSEIFDDQFSVERPDGSNFTLKIRSTKLEDSAMYFCASSEGPHSRGTEAFFGQGTRLTVV.

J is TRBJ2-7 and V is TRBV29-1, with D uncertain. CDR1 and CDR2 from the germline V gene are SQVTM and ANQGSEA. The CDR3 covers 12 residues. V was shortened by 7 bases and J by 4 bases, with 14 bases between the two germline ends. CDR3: CSAATFRYEQYF. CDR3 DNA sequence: TGCAGCGCCGCAACGTTCAGGTACGAGCAGTACTTC.

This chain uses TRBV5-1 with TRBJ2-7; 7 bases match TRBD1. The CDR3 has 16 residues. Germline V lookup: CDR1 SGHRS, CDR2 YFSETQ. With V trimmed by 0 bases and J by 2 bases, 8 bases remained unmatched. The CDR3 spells CASSLGGTAITYEQYF. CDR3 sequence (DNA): TGCGCCAGCAGCTTGGGGGGGACAGCGATCACCTACGAGCAGTACTTC.

CDR3 protein: CASRPAGTGGLDTEAFF. The CDR3 DNA sequence: TGCGCCAGCAGACCCGCCGGGACAGGGGGCTTGGACACTGAAGCTTTCTTT. The V gene is TRBV5-1, the J gene TRBJ1-1; TRBD1 aligns across 12 bases. CDR1 is SGHRS and CDR2 is YFSETQ in the germline V gene. V was clipped by 5 bases and J by 3 bases; unmatched bases: 11. The CDR3 length is 17 residues.